Described below is a single TCR beta chain sequence and its context. No antigen is known for it. No quality values exist for individual bases; no much larger clone is one base distant. The data belong to a study of blood T cells in healthy people across ages (dated by TCRdb to between 2015 and 2017). About the full investigation: In model experiments, template switching captured roughly one uniquely barcoded TCR beta cDNA molecule for every two T cells. Age-related changes in TCR beta repertoire diversity were measured in the study by deep sequencing normalized with unique cDNA molecular identifiers. Donors were grouped into four age groups: young (average roughly 17 years), middle-aged (39), aged (around 56) and long-lived (over 80). To avoid experimental bias, donors of different ages were spread randomly across the sequencing lanes. Using the same blood draw, the study looked at two additional independent replicas of 1 million unique cDNA reads for two donors, one aged 18 to 30 and the other aged 80 or older.

Library preparation was by 5' RACE. Sequenced on an Illumina HiSeq 2500. The second PCR ran for about 7 to 11 cycles and used a J-beta primer mix along with a sample-barcoded 5' primer. A template-switch 5' adaptor carrying 12 random nucleotides introduced a unique molecular identifier onto each TCR beta cDNA molecule. Each sample yielded at least 3 million CDR3-containing paired-end reads. First-strand cDNA was synthesized from all RNA with the Mint cDNA synthesis kit, primed by a TRBC-specific oligonucleotide. Following uracil-DNA glycosylase treatment, all cDNA underwent a first 18-cycle PCR with the universal primers M1SS and BC2_uni_R. The source study handled its data this way. Each sample was normalized by randomly selecting 1 million high-quality reads, each carrying a distinct molecular identifier. Instead of being binned into consensus sequences, reads with shared molecular identifiers were discarded. CDR3 identification, clonotype clustering and error correction used MiTCR with a Q25 quality threshold and the strictest error-elimination algorithm. A nonparametric unseen species model using Euler transformation provided a lower-bound estimate of total TCR beta diversity. TCRdb took the public reads, trimmed them with fastp at Q25, ran MiXCR for clone calling and kept in-frame beta chains. Records with the same CDR3 protein are collapsed into one entry carrying the most frequent genes and DNA. TCRdb, not the original authors, processed these V and J calls. The sample table contains approximately 800,000 distinct CDR3 sequences; only one count was recorded for roughly three fifths of them. Around a quarter of the sample rests with the top ten.

Study-level results and caveats: Observed TCR beta diversity per million T cells fell roughly linearly with age, and a significant reduction was already apparent by age roughly 40. Conclusive comparison of naive and antigen-experienced compartments was prevented by the profiling of bulk unsorted PBMCs. Compared with the aged group, the long-lived group had more naive CD4+ T cells, fewer expanded clones and increased TCR diversity, a pattern suggesting age selection. There was a strong correlation between observed TCR beta diversity and the percentage of naive T cells measured by flow cytometry. Total diversity estimates from one million sequenced T cells were considered lower bounds and underestimates. Donor CMV infection status was unknown, potentially confounding age-related changes in expanded clonotypes.

The roughly 39 donors, aged about 6 to 95 years, were systemically healthy Caucasian individuals from Russia. Each donor gave roughly 9 milliliters of peripheral blood, drawn into EDTA-treated Vacutainer tubes. Ficoll-Paque density-gradient centrifugation was used to isolate PBMCs, with at least 6.5 million obtained per sample. Trizol reagent was used to extract total RNA from PBMCs, with at least 5.5 micrograms per sample. Naive CD45RAhigh/CD27high T cell percentages were measured by flow cytometry on a PBMC aliquot from every donor. The source of this sequence is a man aged 40-49 years in good health. Sample: blood.

The CDR3 in this case is CASSPEADYNEQFF. The nucleotides are TGTGCCAGCAGTCCCGAAGCAGACTACAATGAGCAGTTCTTC. Recombination connected TRBV6-4 to TRBJ2-1, with the D gene call left open. Based on the germline V gene, the CDR1 and CDR2 sequences are MRHNA and SNTAGT. V is clipped by 5 bases and J by 3 bases, and the sequence between their germline boundaries is 11 bases long. From the cysteine up to the phenylalanine, the CDR3 has a length of 14 residues. Of the read, only the CDR3 DNA is kept; its 42 bases are in frame from base 1.